This paragraph reports one T cell receptor beta chain. Its target is unknown. Some clones are missing from TCRdb's copy, which holds only in-frame ones; the method was immunoSEQ multiplex PCR. The table lists some 65,000 clones, 87% of them singletons. The data originate from a study of CD4 T cells in relation to SARS-CoV-2 and coronaviruses. CD4+ T cells from unexposed donors were obtained before the COVID-19 pandemic (2011-2018). Germline-derived CDR1 and CDR2 are LNHDA and SQIVND (reference sequence). V lost 4 bases and J 0 bases, leaving 6 bases between the germline ends. This CDR3 comprises 14 residues. Points from the study as a whole: Crossreactivity was assessed only for spike protein, not other viral proteins.

The rearrangement links TRBV19 to TRBJ1-4; D not resolved. Material for sequencing was memory CD4+ T cells from PBMCs. This TCR came from a human donor in good health. The CDR3 spells CASSTGATNEKLFF. Written as DNA, the CDR3 is TGTGCCAGTAGTACGGGCGCAACTAATGAAAAACTGTTTTTT.